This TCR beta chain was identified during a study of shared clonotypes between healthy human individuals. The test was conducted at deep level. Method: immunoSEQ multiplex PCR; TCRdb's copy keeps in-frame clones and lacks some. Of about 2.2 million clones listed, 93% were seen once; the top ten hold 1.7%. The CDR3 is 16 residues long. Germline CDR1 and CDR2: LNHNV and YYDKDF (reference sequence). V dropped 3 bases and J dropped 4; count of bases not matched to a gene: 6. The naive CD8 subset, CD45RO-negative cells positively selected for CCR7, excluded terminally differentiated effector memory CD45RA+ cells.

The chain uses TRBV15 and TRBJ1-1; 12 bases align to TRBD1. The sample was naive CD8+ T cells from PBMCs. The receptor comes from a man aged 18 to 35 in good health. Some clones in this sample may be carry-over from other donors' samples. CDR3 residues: CATSSGRGQGATEAFF. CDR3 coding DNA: TGTGCCACCAGCAGCGGTCGGGGACAGGGGGCCACTGAAGCTTTCTTT.